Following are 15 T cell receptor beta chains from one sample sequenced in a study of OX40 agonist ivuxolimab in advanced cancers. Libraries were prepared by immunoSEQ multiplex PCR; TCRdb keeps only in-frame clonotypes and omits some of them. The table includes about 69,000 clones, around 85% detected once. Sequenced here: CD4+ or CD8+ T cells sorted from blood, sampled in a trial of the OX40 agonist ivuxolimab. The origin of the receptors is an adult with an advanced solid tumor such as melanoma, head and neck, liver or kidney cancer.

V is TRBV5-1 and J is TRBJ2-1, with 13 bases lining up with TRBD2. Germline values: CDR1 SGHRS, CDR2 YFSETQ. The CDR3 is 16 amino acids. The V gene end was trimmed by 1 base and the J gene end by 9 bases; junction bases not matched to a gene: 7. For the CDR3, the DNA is TGCGCCAGCAGCTTGTGGGGACTAGCGGGACCGGCTGAGCAGTTCTTC. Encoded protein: CASSLWGLAGPAEQFF.

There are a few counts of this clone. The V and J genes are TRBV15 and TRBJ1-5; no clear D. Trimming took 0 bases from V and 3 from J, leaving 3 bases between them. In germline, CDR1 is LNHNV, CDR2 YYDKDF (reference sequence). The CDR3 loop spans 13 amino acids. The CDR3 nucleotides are TGTGCCACCAGCAGAGAGTTCAATCAGCCCCAGCATTTT. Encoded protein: CATSREFNQPQHF.

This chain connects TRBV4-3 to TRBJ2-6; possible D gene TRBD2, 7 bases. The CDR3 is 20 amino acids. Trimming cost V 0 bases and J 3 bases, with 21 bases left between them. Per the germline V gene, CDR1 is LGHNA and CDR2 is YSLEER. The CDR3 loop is CASSQEWVIKGDYGANVLTF. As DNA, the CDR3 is TGCGCCAGCAGCCAAGAATGGGTAATAAAGGGGGACTATGGGGCCAACGTCCTGACTTTC.

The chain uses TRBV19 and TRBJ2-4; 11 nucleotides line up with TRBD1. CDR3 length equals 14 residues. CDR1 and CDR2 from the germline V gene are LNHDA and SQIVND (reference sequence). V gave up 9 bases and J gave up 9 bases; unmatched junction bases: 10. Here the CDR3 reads CASKSGTGGVIQYF. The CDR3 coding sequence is TGTGCCAGCAAATCCGGGACAGGGGGTGTCATTCAGTACTTC.

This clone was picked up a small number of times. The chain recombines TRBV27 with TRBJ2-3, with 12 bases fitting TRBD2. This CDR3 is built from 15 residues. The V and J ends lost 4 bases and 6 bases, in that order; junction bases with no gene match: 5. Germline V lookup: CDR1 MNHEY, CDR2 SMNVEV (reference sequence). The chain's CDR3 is CASSSSTSGSDTQYF. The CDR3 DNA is TGTGCCAGCAGTTCCTCGACTAGCGGGAGTGATACGCAGTATTTT.

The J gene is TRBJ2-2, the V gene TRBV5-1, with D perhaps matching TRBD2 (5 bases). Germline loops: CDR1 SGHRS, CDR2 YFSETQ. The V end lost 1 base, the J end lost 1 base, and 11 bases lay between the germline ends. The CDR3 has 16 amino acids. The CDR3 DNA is TGCGCCAGCAGCTTGAAACTTGGAGGGAACACCGGGGAGCTGTTTTTT. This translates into CASSLKLGGNTGELFF.

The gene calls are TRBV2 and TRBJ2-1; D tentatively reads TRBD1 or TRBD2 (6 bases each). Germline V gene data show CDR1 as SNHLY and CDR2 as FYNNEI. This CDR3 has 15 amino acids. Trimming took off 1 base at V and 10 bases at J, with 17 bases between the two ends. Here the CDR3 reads CASSEDITGRYEQFF. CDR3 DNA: TGTGCCAGCAGTGAAGATATAACAGGGAGGTACGAGCAGTTCTTC.

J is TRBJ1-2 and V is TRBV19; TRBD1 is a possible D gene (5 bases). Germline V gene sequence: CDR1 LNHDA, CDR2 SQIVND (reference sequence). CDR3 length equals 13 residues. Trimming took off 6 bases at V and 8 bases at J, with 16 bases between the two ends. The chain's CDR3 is CASRSGTAEGYTF. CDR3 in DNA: TGTGCCAGTAGGTCCGGGACGGCCGAAGGCTACACCTTC.

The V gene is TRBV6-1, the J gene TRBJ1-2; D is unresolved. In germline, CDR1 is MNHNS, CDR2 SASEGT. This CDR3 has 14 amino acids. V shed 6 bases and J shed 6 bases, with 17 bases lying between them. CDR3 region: CASSPGYGGDGYTF. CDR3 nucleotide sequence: TGTGCCAGCAGCCCCGGGTACGGTGGAGATGGCTACACCTTC.

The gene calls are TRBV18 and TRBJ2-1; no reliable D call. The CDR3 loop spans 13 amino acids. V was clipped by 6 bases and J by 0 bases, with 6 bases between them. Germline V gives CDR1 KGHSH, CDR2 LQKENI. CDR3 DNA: TGTGCCAGCTCTTCTAGCTCCTACAATGAGCAGTTCTTC. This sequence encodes CASSSSSYNEQFF.

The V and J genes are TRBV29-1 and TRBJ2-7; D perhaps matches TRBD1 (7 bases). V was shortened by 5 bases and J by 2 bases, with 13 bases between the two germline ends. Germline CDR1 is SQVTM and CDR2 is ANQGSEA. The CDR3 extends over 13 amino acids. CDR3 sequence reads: CSVRETGTYEQYF. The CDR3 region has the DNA TGCAGCGTTCGGGAGACAGGGACCTACGAGCAGTACTTC.

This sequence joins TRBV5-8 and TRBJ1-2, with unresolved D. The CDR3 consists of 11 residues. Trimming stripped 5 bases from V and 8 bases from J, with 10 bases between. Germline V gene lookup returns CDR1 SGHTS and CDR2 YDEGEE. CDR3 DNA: TGTGCCAGCAGTTATGATTGGGGCTACACCTTC. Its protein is CASSYDWGYTF.

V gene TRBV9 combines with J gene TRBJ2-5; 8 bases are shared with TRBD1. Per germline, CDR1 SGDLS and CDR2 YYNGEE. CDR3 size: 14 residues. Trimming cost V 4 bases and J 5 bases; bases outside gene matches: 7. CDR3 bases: TGTGCCAGCAGCCCTTCAGGGGGCAGGGAGACCCAGTACTTC. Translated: CASSPSGGRETQYF. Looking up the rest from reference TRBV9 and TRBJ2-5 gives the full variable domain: DSGVTQTPKHLITATGQRVTLRCSPRSGDLSVYWYQQSLDQGLQFLIQYYNGEERAKGNILERFSAQQFPDLHSELNLSSLELGDSALYFCASSPSGGRETQYFGPGTRLLVL.

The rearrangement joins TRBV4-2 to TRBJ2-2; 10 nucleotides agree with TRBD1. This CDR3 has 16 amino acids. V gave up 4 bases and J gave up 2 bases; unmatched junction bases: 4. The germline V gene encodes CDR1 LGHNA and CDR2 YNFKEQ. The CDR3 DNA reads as TGTGCCAGCAGCCCGTGGACAGGGGGTAACACCGGGGAGCTGTTTTTT. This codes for CASSPWTGGNTGELFF.

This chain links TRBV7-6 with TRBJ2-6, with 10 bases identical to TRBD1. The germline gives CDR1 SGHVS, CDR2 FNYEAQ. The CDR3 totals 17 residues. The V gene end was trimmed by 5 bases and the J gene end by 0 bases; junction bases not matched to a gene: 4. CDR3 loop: CASSGGQGNSGANVLTF. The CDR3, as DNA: TGTGCCAGCAGCGGGGGACAGGGGAACTCTGGGGCCAACGTCCTGACTTTC.